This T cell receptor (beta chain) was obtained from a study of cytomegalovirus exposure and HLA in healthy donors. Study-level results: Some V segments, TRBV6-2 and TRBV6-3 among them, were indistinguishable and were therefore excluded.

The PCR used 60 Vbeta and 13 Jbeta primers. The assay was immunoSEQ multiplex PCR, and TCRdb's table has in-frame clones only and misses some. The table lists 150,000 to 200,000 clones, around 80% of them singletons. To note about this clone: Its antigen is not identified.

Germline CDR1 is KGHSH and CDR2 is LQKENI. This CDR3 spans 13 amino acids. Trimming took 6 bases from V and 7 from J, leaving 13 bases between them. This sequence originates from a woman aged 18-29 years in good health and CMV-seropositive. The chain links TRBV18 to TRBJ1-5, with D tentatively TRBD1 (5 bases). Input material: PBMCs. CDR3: CASSPGSGQPQHF. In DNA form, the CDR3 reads TGTGCCAGCTCGCCAGGGTCCGGGCAGCCCCAGCATTTT.